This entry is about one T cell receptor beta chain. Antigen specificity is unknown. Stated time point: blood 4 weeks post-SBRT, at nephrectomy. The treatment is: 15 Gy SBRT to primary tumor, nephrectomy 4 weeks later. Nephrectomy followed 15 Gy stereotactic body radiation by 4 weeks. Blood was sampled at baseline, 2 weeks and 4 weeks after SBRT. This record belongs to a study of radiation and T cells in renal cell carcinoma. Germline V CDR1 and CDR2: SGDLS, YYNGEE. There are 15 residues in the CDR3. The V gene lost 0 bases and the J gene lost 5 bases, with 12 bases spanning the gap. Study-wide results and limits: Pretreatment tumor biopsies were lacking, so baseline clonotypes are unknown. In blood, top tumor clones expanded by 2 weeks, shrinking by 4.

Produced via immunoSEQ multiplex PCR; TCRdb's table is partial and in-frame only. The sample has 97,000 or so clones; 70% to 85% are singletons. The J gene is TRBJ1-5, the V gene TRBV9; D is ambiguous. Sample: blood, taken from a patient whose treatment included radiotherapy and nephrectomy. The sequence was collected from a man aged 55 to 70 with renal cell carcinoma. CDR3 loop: CASSVGGKQDQPQHF. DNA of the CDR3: TGTGCCAGCAGCGTAGGGGGAAAGCAAGATCAGCCCCAGCATTTT.